Described below is a single T cell receptor (beta chain) sequence and its context. The antigen is not known. Germline loops: CDR1 SGDLS, CDR2 YYNGEE. CDR3 length: 17 residues. The J segment lost 2 bases and the V segment lost 4 bases, leaving 11 bases of the junction unmatched. The sample comes from a study of identical twins. Study-wide results and caveats: Zero-insertion analyses might be partly confounded by invariant T cells like MAIT and iNKT. For cord blood, abundant beta clonotypes had fewer insertions, unlike memory repertoires, which showed none. Twins' surplus sharing was weaker for beta out-of-frame sequences.

Through template switching, a universal primer site was introduced, and the cDNA contained unique molecular identifiers. From the 5' RACE reads, TCRdb called clonotypes with MiXCR, one entry per CDR3 protein. The repertoire holds approximately 890,000 distinct CDR3 sequences, roughly 12% seen once, with about 1.5% in the top ten. These sequences were also reported in another study, on yellow fever vaccine responses in identical twins.

The chain recombines TRBV9 with TRBJ2-2; TRBD1 matches at 7 bases. The receptor was derived from a woman aged 18 to 35 in good health. Material for sequencing was PBMCs. Here the CDR3 DNA reads TGTGCCAGCAGCCCCAGTCCCGGGACAGTCAACACCGGGGAGCTGTTTTTT. Its protein is CASSPSPGTVNTGELFF.